This T cell receptor (beta chain) was recorded in a study of beta chain features in type 1 diabetes. There are 14 residues in the CDR3. Trimming removed 6 bases at V and 1 base at J, with 10 bases between. In germline, CDR1 is MNHEY, CDR2 SVGAGI. Expressed TCRB transcripts were sequenced because the entire RNA isolate underwent reverse transcription. Assay used: immunoSEQ multiplex PCR; TCRdb lists only in-frame clones, some missing. The top ten hold 0.013% to 0.015% of the sample, which has a few hundred thousand clones, around an eighth seen once. Broader study findings: Shorter TCRB CDR3s, moderately but significantly so, were found in Type 1 diabetes patients in all four CD4+ subsets.

As concerns this clone: What it binds is unknown.

This sequence was found in a woman in her late teens or twenties with type 1 diabetes. The rearrangement uses TRBV6-5 and TRBJ1-5, with a tentative D call TRBD1 (5 bases). The sequencing sample was made of naive CD4+ T cells from blood. The CDR3 sequence is CASRGRGSNQPQHF. The CDR3 DNA reads TGTGCCAGCAGGGGGCGTGGGAGCAATCAGCCCCAGCATTTT.